The T cell receptor (beta chain) described here comes from a study of patients and donors after allogeneic stem cell transplantation. TCRdb reprocessed the RT-PCR reads via MiXCR and lists one record per CDR3 protein. Altogether about 160,000 distinct CDR3 sequences are present, 30% to 45% being singletons, with the ten largest covering approximately 50%. Trimming took 3 bases from V and 7 from J; bases not matched to a gene: 8. CDR1 and CDR2 from the germline V gene are MDHEN and SYDVKM. The CDR3 runs to 15 residues. This clonotype was detected a few times. The sequence was collected from a human donor who was either an allogeneic HSCT recipient or a stem cell or donor lymphocyte infusion donor (not recorded which). It is not recorded whose cells these are; they may come from a transplant donor. The V and J genes are TRBV28 and TRBJ1-4; 7 bases agree with TRBD1. Sequencing used blood, either unsorted or a sorted T cell fraction (not recorded which). CDR3 in DNA: TGTGCCAGCAGTTTTCCGTCAGGGGGTGGTGAAAAACTGTTTTTT. Protein product: CASSFPSGGGEKLFF.